These 32 T cell receptor beta chains were all obtained from the same sample, sequenced in a study of control samples from healthy donors and cancer patients. The data were produced by immunoSEQ multiplex PCR, yet TCRdb's version contains in-frame clones alone and is incomplete. Found here are 130,000 to 150,000 clones, about 85% of them singletons; the top ten hold just over 8.5%. Sequencing was carried out using blood. The receptors here all came from a woman in her thirties in good health.

The chain couples TRBV7-9 to TRBJ1-5; D ambiguous. Germline V gene sequence: CDR1 SEHNR, CDR2 FQNEAQ (reference sequence). CDR3 length equals 14 residues. Trimming took 2 bases from V and 7 from J, leaving 12 bases between them. DNA for the CDR3: TGTGCCAGCAGCTTAAACGGTTTGAGACAGCCCCAGCATTTT. Translation gives CASSLNGLRQPQHF.

This clone has only one observation. This chain uses TRBV25-1 with TRBJ1-1; D not certain. Trimming cost V 3 bases and J 0 bases, with 2 bases left between them. From germline, CDR1 is MGHDK and CDR2 SYGVNS. The CDR3 consists of 12 residues. For the CDR3, the DNA is TGTGCCAGCAGTGACCTGAACACTGAAGCTTTCTTT. Translated, it gives CASSDLNTEAFF.

The table lists this clone with a count of one. This chain uses TRBV5-1 with TRBJ1-6, with 9 bases fitting TRBD1. This CDR3 region has 14 residues. The V and J ends lost 6 bases and 7 bases, in that order; junction bases with no gene match: 5. Germline CDR1 is SGHRS and CDR2 is YFSETQ. CDR3 coding DNA: TGCGCCAGCACCGGGACAGGGCCGAATTCACCCCTCCACTTT. It translates to CASTGTGPNSPLHF.

The rearrangement links TRBV6-2 or TRBV6-3 to TRBJ2-7, with D tentatively TRBD1 (6 bases). The CDR3 is 14 residues long. V lost 1 base to trimming and J lost 1 base, with 8 bases between them. From germline, CDR1 is MNHEY and CDR2 SVGEGT. The CDR3: CASSYLGGSYEQYF. The CDR3 DNA reads TGTGCCAGCAGTTACTTAGGGGGTTCCTACGAGCAGTACTTC.

CDR3 nucleotide sequence: TGTGCCAGTAGTATATTAGAGCGGCCGAACACCGGGGAGCTGTTTTTT. Amino acid sequence: CASSILERPNTGELFF. The genes are TRBV19 and TRBJ2-2, with D maybe TRBD2 (5 bases). The CDR3 extends over 16 amino acids. CDR1 and CDR2 from the germline V gene are LNHDA and SQIVND (reference sequence). Trimming removed 2 bases from V and 0 bases from J, with 10 bases in between.

V and J are TRBV3-1 (or the pseudogene TRBV3-2) and TRBJ1-3, with D tentatively TRBD1 (5 bases). Trimming left V 6 bases short and J 2 bases short, with 8 bases between. Per germline, CDR1 LGHDT and CDR2 YNNKEL (reference sequence). This CDR3 has 13 residues. CDR3: CASRQVAGNTIYF. Here the CDR3 DNA reads TGTGCCAGCAGACAGGTAGCTGGAAACACCATATATTTT.

This clone was counted a few times. V gene TRBV9 combines with J gene TRBJ1-6; weak D call: TRBD1 (6 bases). Trimming took 3 bases from V and 8 from J, leaving 9 bases between them. Germline V gene lookup returns CDR1 SGDLS and CDR2 YYNGEE. CDR3 length equals 13 residues. As DNA, the CDR3 is TGTGCCAGCAGCGAAAACAGGGATTCACCCCTCCACTTT. Amino acids: CASSENRDSPLHF.

This clone was seen only a few times. The chain carries TRBV3-1 (or the pseudogene TRBV3-2) and TRBJ1-1; no clear D. V lost 4 bases to trimming and J lost 1 base, with 7 bases between them. This CDR3 contains 13 residues. The germline V gene encodes CDR1 LGHDT and CDR2 YNNKEL (reference sequence). The CDR3 spells CASSPMGNTEAFF. CDR3 in DNA: TGTGCCAGCAGCCCTATGGGGAACACTGAAGCTTTCTTT.

The chain joins TRBV4-1 to TRBJ2-1, with 11 bases identical to TRBD2. Germline trimming cut 2 bases from V and 8 bases from J; bases unmatched to any gene: 11. The length of the CDR3 is 17 residues. Germline V gene sequence: CDR1 MGHRA, CDR2 YSYEKL. The CDR3 bases are TGCGCCAGCAGCCAATACAGGGAAACTAGCGGGAGAGATGAGCAGTTCTTC. This sequence encodes CASSQYRETSGRDEQFF.

The chain has TRBV19 and TRBJ2-7; D could derive from TRBD1 or TRBD2 (5 bases each). The CDR3 length is 14 residues. Germline-derived CDR1 and CDR2 are LNHDA and SQIVND (reference sequence). The germline V and J ends were trimmed by 6 bases and 6 bases, with 18 bases remaining between them. The CDR3 DNA sequence: TGTGCCAGTAGCTCCGGGGCCGGGCGTGCCGAGCAGTACTTC. This gives the protein CASSSGAGRAEQYF.

V is TRBV6-6 and J is TRBJ1-2; D unresolved. Germline V lookup: CDR1 MNHNY, CDR2 SVGAGI (reference sequence). This CDR3 spans 12 amino acids. Trimming cost V 2 bases and J 4 bases, with 5 bases left between them. CDR3 protein: CASSYESYGYTF. The CDR3 DNA reads as TGTGCCAGCAGTTACGAGTCCTATGGCTACACCTTC.

This clone was counted a single time. The V call is TRBV9, the J call TRBJ1-2, with D uncertain. The ends were cut back, 6 bases at V and 7 bases at J, with 13 bases in the middle. The germline V gene has CDR1 SGDLS and CDR2 YYNGEE. The CDR3 runs to 12 residues. CDR3 loop: CASTQRGFGYTF. The CDR3 region has the DNA TGTGCCAGCACACAACGTGGTTTTGGCTACACCTTC.

The chain combines TRBV6-2 or TRBV6-3 with TRBJ2-1; no clear D gene. Trimming removed 0 bases at V and 8 bases at J, with 8 bases between. Germline V gene lookup returns CDR1 MNHEY and CDR2 SVGEGT. The CDR3 sequence is 13 residues long. The CDR3 is CASSYSGFDEQFF. The CDR3 DNA reads as TGTGCCAGCAGTTACTCGGGGTTCGATGAGCAGTTCTTC.

This chain joins TRBV30 and TRBJ1-4, with a tentative D call TRBD1 (5 bases). This CDR3 contains 15 residues. CDR1 is GTSNPN and CDR2 is SVGIG in the germline V gene (reference sequence). V was trimmed by 1 base and J by 5 bases, leaving 14 bases between them. CDR3 sequence: CAWSAARGGNEKLFF. The CDR3 DNA reads as TGTGCCTGGAGTGCCGCTCGGGGGGGAAATGAAAAACTGTTTTTT.

The V and J genes are TRBV2 and TRBJ2-1; no reliable D call. Germline V lookup: CDR1 SNHLY, CDR2 FYNNEI. Trimming removed 1 base at V and 0 bases at J, with 4 bases between. CDR3 length equals 14 residues. For the CDR3, the DNA is TGTGCCAGCAGTGAAGAAAGCTCCTACAATGAGCAGTTCTTC. Its translation is CASSEESSYNEQFF.

This CDR3 is CASRTGKAGELFF. The CDR3, as DNA: TGTGCCAGCCGGACAGGGAAGGCCGGGGAGCTGTTTTTT. The chain combines TRBV7-2 with TRBJ2-2; 8 nucleotides match TRBD1. CDR3 size: 13 residues. V lost 8 bases and J lost 6; bases outside the gene matches: 5. Germline-derived CDR1 and CDR2 are SGHTA and FQGNSA.

This chain uses TRBV10-1 with TRBJ1-5; D uncertain. The CDR3 extends over 13 amino acids. CDR1 WNHNN and CDR2 SYGVQD come from the germline V gene (reference sequence). V lost 8 bases to trimming and J lost 0 bases, with 8 bases between them. The CDR3: CASLPNSNQPQHF. In nucleotides, the CDR3 is TGCGCCAGCCTCCCGAATAGCAATCAGCCCCAGCATTTT.

CDR3 region: CASVQSYYGYTF. For the CDR3, the DNA is TGTGCCAGCGTACAGAGCTACTATGGCTACACCTTC. The V and J genes are TRBV2 and TRBJ1-2, with D unresolved. The CDR3 extends over 12 amino acids. V gave up 8 bases and J gave up 3 bases, with 10 bases separating them. Per germline, CDR1 SNHLY and CDR2 FYNNEI.

The chain employs TRBV2 and TRBJ1-2; no firm D call. The CDR3 sequence is 12 residues long. CDR1 is SNHLY, CDR2 FYNNEI, per germline. Trimming stripped 2 bases from V and 1 base from J, with 2 bases between. DNA for the CDR3: TGTGCCAGCAGTGAAAGTAACTATGGCTACACCTTC. It specifies CASSESNYGYTF. The whole variable domain, remainder taken from reference TRBV2 and TRBJ1-2, is EPEVTQTPSHQVTQMGQEVILRCVPISNHLYFYWYRQILGQKVEFLVSFYNNEISEKSEIFDDQFSVERPDGSNFTLKIRSTKLEDSAMYFCASSESNYGYTFGSGTRLTVV.

DNA for the CDR3: TGTGCCAGCAGCTCGGGACAGGGGGGGTATGGCTACACCTTC. As protein: CASSSGQGGYGYTF. The chain employs TRBV13 and TRBJ1-2; 11 nucleotides match TRBD1. After removal of 4 bases from V and 5 bases from J, the junction contained 3 bases not matched to a gene. The CDR3 has 14 amino acids. The germline CDR1 and CDR2 sequences are PRHDT and FYEKMQ (reference sequence).

This clone was observed a few times. The chain employs TRBV6-2 or TRBV6-3 and TRBJ2-1, with D maybe TRBD2 (5 bases). V was shortened by 0 bases and J by 0 bases, with 9 bases between the two germline ends. Germline values: CDR1 MNHEY, CDR2 SVGEGT. The CDR3 is made up of 16 amino acids. CDR3 protein: CASSYSWEPSYNEQFF. CDR3 in DNA: TGTGCCAGCAGTTACTCGTGGGAGCCCTCCTACAATGAGCAGTTCTTC.

The chain joins TRBV7-2 to TRBJ1-3; 9 nucleotides agree with TRBD1. Germline CDR1 is SGHTA and CDR2 is FQGNSA. The CDR3 spans 15 residues. The junction had 5 bases not matched to a gene; V was cut back by 2 bases and J by 6 bases. CDR3 in DNA: TGTGCCAGCAGCTTAAGGGGACAGGGATTAAACACCATATATTTT. It specifies CASSLRGQGLNTIYF.

V usage is TRBV10-2 and J usage is TRBJ2-7, with 7 nucleotides matching TRBD2. The CDR3 is made up of 12 amino acids. Germline-derived CDR1 and CDR2 are WSHSY and SAAADI. With V trimmed by 2 bases and J by 6 bases, 1 base remained unmatched. CDR3: CASSEERGEQYF. The CDR3 DNA sequence: TGCGCCAGCAGTGAGGAGCGGGGCGAGCAGTACTTC.

The V gene is TRBV28, the J gene TRBJ2-1, with a weak D call TRBD2 (6 bases). CDR1 and CDR2 (germline): MDHEN, SYDVKM. Trimming stripped 5 bases from V and 6 bases from J, with 20 bases between. This CDR3 region has 16 residues. The CDR3 sequence is CASSRGGIQFFNEQFF. CDR3 sequence (DNA): TGTGCCAGCAGTCGAGGCGGGATCCAATTCTTCAATGAGCAGTTCTTC.

The rearrangement joins TRBV2 to TRBJ1-4; D may be TRBD1 (6 bases). The CDR3 covers 15 residues. Per germline, CDR1 SNHLY and CDR2 FYNNEI. V was pared by 6 bases and J by 8 bases, with 19 bases between. CDR3 sequence reads: CASSRAGQGEEKLFF. The CDR3 nucleotides are TGTGCCAGCAGCCGGGCGGGACAAGGAGAGGAAAAACTGTTTTTT.

This clone was detected a few times. The J gene is TRBJ1-3, the V gene TRBV2, with unresolved D. Trimming took off 0 bases at V and 5 bases at J, with 14 bases between the two ends. Germline V gene sequence: CDR1 SNHLY, CDR2 FYNNEI. The CDR3 spans 16 residues. The CDR3 protein is CASSEALGRRRNTIYF. CDR3 coding DNA: TGTGCCAGCAGTGAAGCGCTTGGCAGAAGGAGAAACACCATATATTTT.

This clone came up once. This chain joins TRBV2 and TRBJ2-4; 11 bases line up with TRBD2. With 6 bases clipped from V and 0 bases from J, the junction kept 7 bases outside the gene matches. The V gene's germline CDR1 is SNHLY and CDR2 FYNNEI. This CDR3 region has 17 residues. As DNA, the CDR3 is TGTGCCAGCAGGGGACTAGCGGAGAGCCTAGCCAAAAACATTCAGTACTTC. Its translation: CASRGLAESLAKNIQYF.

This sequence joins TRBV4-1 and TRBJ2-1; tentatively, D is TRBD1 or TRBD2 (5 bases each). The germline V gene has CDR1 MGHRA and CDR2 YSYEKL. The CDR3 has 13 amino acids. The V end was cut by 4 bases, the J end by 8 bases, with 12 bases between. CDR3 loop: CASSPGRDHEQFF. In nucleotides, the CDR3 is TGCGCCAGCAGCCCGGGCAGGGACCATGAGCAGTTCTTC.

The gene calls are TRBV6-4 and TRBJ2-1; D is unresolved. CDR1 is MRHNA and CDR2 is SNTAGT in the germline V gene. The CDR3 consists of 12 residues. The germline V and J ends were trimmed by 2 bases and 10 bases, with 9 bases remaining between them. CDR3 nucleotide sequence: TGTGCCAGCAGTGACATTTCTGGGGAGCAGTTCTTC. Protein sequence: CASSDISGEQFF.

This chain uses TRBV6-5 with TRBJ1-2; the D is unclear. This CDR3 spans 13 amino acids. Germline V gene sequence: CDR1 MNHEY, CDR2 SVGAGI. The V end was cut by 7 bases, the J end by 7 bases, with 16 bases between. The CDR3 DNA reads TGTGCCAGCAATCCCTCCTCCCGTCCTGGCTACACCTTC. Residues: CASNPSSRPGYTF.

This clone was counted only a few times. Other DNA sequences in the sample encode the same CDR3. The chain joins TRBV18 to TRBJ2-3; no reliable D call. CDR1 and CDR2 from the germline V gene are KGHSH and LQKENI. The CDR3 runs to 12 residues. Trimming cost V 3 bases and J 4 bases, with 5 bases left between them. The CDR3 region is CASSPEADTQYF. The DNA for the CDR3 is TGTGCCAGCTCACCTGAGGCAGATACGCAGTATTTT. The full variable domain, its missing parts supplied by reference TRBV18 and TRBJ2-3, is NAGVMQNPRHLVRRRGQEARLRCSPMKGHSHVYWYRQLPEEGLKFMVYLQKENIIDESGMPKERFSAEFPKEGPSILRIQQVVRGDSAAYFCASSPEADTQYFGPGTRLTVL.

The chain links TRBV3-1 (or the pseudogene TRBV3-2) to TRBJ2-7; TRBD1 matches 7 bases. This CDR3 contains 12 residues. J lost 5 bases, V lost 2 bases, and 0 bases had no gene match. CDR1 is LGHDT, CDR2 YNNKEL, per germline (reference sequence). CDR3 in amino acids: CASSQTGDEQYF. In DNA, the CDR3 is TGTGCCAGCAGCCAAACAGGGGACGAGCAGTACTTC.